This paragraph covers one TCR beta chain sequence. Germline V CDR1 and CDR2: MGHRA, YSYEKL. The CDR3 consists of 14 residues. V lost 0 bases to trimming and J lost 13 bases; unmatched junction nucleotides: 7. In the PCR, 60 Vbeta and 13 Jbeta primers were used. Produced via immunoSEQ multiplex PCR; TCRdb's table is partial and in-frame only. The table lists roughly 230,000 clones, more than 70% of them singletons. The data belong to a study of cytomegalovirus exposure and HLA in healthy donors. The chain has TRBV4-1 and TRBJ2-7, with TRBD2 matching 12 bases. This TCR came from a boy between 10 and 17 years old in good health and CMV-seronegative. Sequencing input: PBMCs. CDR3 loop: CASSQDASGGGFYF. Here the CDR3 DNA reads TGCGCCAGCAGCCAAGATGCTAGCGGGGGGGGGTTTTACTTC.